The entry below gives a single T cell receptor (beta chain) sequence along with its context. Trimming took off 3 bases at V and 8 bases at J, with 13 bases between the two ends. Per the germline V gene, CDR1 is LNHDA and CDR2 is SQIVND (reference sequence). CDR3 length equals 14 residues. The data originate from a study of blood T cell repertoires in COVID-19. At the level of the study: There were acute and convalescent COVID-19 samples, and they came from the United States, Italy and Spain. Sample material is recorded as cDNA or gDNA derived from T cells, B-cell-depleted T cells, or PBMCs.

Source study methods: Researchers report that nucleated cell counts were estimated from reference gene primer amplification. Repertoires were generated with immunoSEQ multiplex PCR, while TCRdb's copy carries only in-frame clones and drops some. V and J calls and clone size are given by that table; D and trimming were obtained from the DNA. The data show about 160,000 clones, roughly 87% seen once. This TCR came from a woman aged 55-69 years with active or convalescent COVID-19. Sequenced input: peripheral blood. This sequence joins TRBV19 and TRBJ1-4; D is ambiguous. The CDR3 sequence is CASSIGVGLEKLFF. For the CDR3, the DNA is TGTGCCAGTAGTATCGGGGTAGGGCTGGAAAAACTGTTTTTT.